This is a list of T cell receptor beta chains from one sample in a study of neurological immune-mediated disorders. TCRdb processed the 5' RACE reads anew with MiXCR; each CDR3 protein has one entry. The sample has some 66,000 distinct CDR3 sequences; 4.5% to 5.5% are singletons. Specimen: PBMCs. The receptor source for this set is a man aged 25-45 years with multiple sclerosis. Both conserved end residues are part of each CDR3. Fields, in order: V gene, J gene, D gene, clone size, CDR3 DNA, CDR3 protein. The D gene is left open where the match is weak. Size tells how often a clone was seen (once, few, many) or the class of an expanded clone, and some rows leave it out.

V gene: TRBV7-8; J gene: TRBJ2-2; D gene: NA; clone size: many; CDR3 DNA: TGTGCCAGCAGCGGCCACACCGGGGAGCTGTTTTTT; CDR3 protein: CASSGHTGELFF
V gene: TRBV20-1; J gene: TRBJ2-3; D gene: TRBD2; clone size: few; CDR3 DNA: TGCAGCCCCCGGGGGGGCACAGATACGCAGTATTTT; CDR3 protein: CSPRGGTDTQYF
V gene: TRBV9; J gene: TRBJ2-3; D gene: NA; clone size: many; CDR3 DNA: TGTGCCAGCAGCGTACCCCAGACGGGGACAGATACGCAGTATTTT; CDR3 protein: CASSVPQTGTDTQYF
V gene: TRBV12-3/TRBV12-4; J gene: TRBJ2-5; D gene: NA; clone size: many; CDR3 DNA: TGTGCCAGCAGTCATGATTCATCCCAAGAGACCCAGTACTTC; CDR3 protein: CASSHDSSQETQYF
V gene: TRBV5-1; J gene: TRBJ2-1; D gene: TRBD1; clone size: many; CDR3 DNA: TGCGCCAGCAGCTCTCTGGGACAGGGGAGTGAGCAGTTCTTC; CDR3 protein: CASSSLGQGSEQFF
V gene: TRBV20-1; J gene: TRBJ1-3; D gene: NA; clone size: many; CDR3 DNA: TGCAGTGCTAGAGATCTCCGGGGTACTGGAAACACCATATATTTT; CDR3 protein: CSARDLRGTGNTIYF
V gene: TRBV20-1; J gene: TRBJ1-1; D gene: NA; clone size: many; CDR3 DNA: TGCAGTGCTAGACCCCTGGGGGGAGGGACAGAAGCTTTCTTT; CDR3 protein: CSARPLGGGTEAFF
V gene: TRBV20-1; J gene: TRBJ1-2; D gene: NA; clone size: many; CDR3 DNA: TGCAGTGCTAGTGGGCCCGGGTTCTCCTTC; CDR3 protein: CSASGPGFSF
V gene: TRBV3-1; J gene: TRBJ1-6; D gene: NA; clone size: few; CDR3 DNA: TGTGCCAGCAGCCCAGCAGGGAGCTCCTATAATTCACCCCTACACTTT; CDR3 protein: CASSPAGSSYNSPLHF
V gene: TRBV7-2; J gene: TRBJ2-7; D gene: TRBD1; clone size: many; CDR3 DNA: TGTGCCAGCAGCCTCGGGACAGGGTGGTACGAGCAGTACTTC; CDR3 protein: CASSLGTGWYEQYF
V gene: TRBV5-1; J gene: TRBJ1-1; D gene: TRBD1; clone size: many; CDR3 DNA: TGCGCCAGCAGCAAGGACAGGGGAACGACTGAAGCTTTCTTT; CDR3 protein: CASSKDRGTTEAFF
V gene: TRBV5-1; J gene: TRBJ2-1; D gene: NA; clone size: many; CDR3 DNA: TGCGCCAGCTCGCGAATTGATAGGTTCGATGAGCAGTTCTTC; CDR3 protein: CASSRIDRFDEQFF
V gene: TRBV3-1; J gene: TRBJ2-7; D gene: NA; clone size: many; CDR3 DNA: TGTGCCAGCAGCCTTATAGGAGCCTACGAGCAGTACTTC; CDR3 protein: CASSLIGAYEQYF
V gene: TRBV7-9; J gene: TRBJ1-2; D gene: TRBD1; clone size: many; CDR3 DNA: TGTGCCAGCAGCTTAGGGGGATCGGACAGGGTTCGTGGCTACACCTTC; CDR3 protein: CASSLGGSDRVRGYTF
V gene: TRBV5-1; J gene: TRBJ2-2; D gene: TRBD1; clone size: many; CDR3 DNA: TGCGCCACCGTCAGGGGGCCGTCGGCCACCGGGGAGCTGTTTTTT; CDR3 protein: CATVRGPSATGELFF
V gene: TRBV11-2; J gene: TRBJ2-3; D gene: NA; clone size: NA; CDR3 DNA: TGTGCCAGCAGCTTAGCGGGGTATACAACAGATACGCAGTATTTT; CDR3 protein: CASSLAGYTTDTQYF